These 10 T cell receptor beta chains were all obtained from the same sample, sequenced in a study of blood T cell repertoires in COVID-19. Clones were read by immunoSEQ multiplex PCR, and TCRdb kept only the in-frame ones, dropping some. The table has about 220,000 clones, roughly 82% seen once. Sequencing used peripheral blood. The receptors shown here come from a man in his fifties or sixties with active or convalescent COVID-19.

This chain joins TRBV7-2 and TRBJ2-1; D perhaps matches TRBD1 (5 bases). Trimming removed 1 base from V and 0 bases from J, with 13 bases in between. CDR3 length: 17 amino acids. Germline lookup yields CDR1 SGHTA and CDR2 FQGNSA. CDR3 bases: TGTGCCAGCAGCTTAGGGGGCGGCTCAAGCTCCTACAATGAGCAGTTCTTC. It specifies CASSLGGGSSSYNEQFF.

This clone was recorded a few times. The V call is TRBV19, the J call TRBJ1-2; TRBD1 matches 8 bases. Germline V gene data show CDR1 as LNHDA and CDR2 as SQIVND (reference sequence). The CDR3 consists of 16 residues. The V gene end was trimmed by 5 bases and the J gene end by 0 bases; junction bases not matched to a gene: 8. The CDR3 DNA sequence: TGTGCCAGTAGTCGGACAGGGAGCTCAGCTAACTATGGCTACACCTTC. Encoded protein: CASSRTGSSANYGYTF.

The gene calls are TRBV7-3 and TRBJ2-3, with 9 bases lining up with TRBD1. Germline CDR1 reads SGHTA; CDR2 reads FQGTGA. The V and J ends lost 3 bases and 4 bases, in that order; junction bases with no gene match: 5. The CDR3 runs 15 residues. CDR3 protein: CASSFGDRDPDTQYF. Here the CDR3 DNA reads TGTGCCAGCAGCTTCGGGGACAGGGACCCAGATACGCAGTATTTT.

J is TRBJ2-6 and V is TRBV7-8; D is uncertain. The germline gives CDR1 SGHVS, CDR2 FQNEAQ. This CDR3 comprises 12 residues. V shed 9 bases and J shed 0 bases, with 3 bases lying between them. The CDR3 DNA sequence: TGTGCCAGTCGCTCTGGGGCCAACGTCCTGACTTTC. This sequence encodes CASRSGANVLTF. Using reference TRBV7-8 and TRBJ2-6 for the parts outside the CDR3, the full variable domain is GAGVSQSPRYKVAKRGQDVALRCDPISGHVSLFWYQQALGQGPEFLTYFQNEAQLDKSGLPSDRFFAERPEGSVSTLKIQRTQQEDSAVYLCASRSGANVLTFGAGSRLTVL.

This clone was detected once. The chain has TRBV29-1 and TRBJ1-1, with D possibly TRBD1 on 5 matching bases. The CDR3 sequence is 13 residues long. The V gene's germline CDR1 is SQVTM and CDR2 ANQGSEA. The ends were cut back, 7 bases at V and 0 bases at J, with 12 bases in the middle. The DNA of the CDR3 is TGCAGCGGGTACGACAGCCTGAACACTGAAGCTTTCTTT. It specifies CSGYDSLNTEAFF.

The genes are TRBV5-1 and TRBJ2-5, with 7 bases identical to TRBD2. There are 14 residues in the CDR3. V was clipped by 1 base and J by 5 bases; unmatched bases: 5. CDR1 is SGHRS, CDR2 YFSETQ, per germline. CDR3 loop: CASSLSGGGETQYF. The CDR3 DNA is TGCGCCAGCAGCTTGTCCGGGGGAGGGGAGACCCAGTACTTC.

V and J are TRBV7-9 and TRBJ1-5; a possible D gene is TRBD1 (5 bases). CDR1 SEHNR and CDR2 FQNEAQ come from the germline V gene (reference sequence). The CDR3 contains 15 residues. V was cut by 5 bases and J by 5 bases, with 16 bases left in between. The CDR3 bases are TGTGCCAGCAGCCCGGGCGGGGGACTTGATCAGCCCCAGCATTTT. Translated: CASSPGGGLDQPQHF.

The CDR3 reads CASSALDRGGTEAFF. DNA for the CDR3: TGTGCCAGCAGTGCGCTGGACAGGGGAGGCACTGAAGCTTTCTTT. The V gene is TRBV2, the J gene TRBJ1-1, with 9 bases aligning to TRBD1. J lost 4 bases, V lost 4 bases, and 7 bases had no gene match. The CDR3 sequence is 15 residues long. CDR1 is SNHLY and CDR2 is FYNNEI in the germline V gene.

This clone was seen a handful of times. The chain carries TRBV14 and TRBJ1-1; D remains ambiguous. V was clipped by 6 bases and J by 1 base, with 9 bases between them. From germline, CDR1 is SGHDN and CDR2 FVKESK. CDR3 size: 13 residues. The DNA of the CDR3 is TGTGCCAGCAGGCGAGCAGGGAACACTGAAGCTTTCTTT. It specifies CASRRAGNTEAFF. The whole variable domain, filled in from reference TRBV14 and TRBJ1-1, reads EAGVTQFPSHSVIEKGQTVTLRCDPISGHDNLYWYRRVMGKEIKFLLHFVKESKQDESGMPNNRFLAERTGGTYSTLKVQPAELEDSGVYFCASRRAGNTEAFFGQGTRLTVV.

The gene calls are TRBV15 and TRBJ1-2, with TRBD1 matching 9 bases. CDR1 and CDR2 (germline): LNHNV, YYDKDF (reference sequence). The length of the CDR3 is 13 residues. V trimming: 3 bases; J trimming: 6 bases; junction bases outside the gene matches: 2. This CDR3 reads CATSSTGGHGYTF. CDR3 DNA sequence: TGTGCCACCAGCAGTACAGGGGGCCATGGCTACACCTTC.